This record covers a single T cell receptor beta chain. The sample comes from a study of regulatory T cells in long-lasting Graves disease. Described time point: newly diagnosed GD, antithyroid drugs for less than 3 months. Following extraction of RNA from PBMCs, that RNA was used to make the TCR library. Germline CDR1 reads SNHLY; CDR2 reads FYNNEI. V lost 7 bases and J 4 bases, leaving 14 bases between the germline ends. This CDR3 contains 14 residues. Researchers made TCR beta libraries by using iRepertoire HTBI primers and running Arm-PCR on CDR3 regions. TCRdb re-called the multiplex PCR reads with MiXCR, one entry per CDR3 protein. The sample has 400,000 to 550,000 distinct CDR3 sequences, under 15% seen once. In addition, the sample was reused for a study of T cells in Graves' hyperthyroidism and ophthalmopathy.

The J gene is TRBJ1-5, the V gene TRBV2, with D possibly matching TRBD1 (5 bases). This sample comprised peripheral blood mononuclear cells (PBMCs), obtained at new diagnosis, from a patient treated with antithyroid drugs. The TCR originated in a woman in her 30s with Graves disease. The CDR3 DNA is TGTGCCAGCAATAGGGGCGGCCTAAATCAGCCCCAGCATTTT. Amino acids: CASNRGGLNQPQHF. The complete variable domain, with remaining parts taken from reference TRBV2 and TRBJ1-5, reads EPEVTQTPSHQVTQMGQEVILRCVPISNHLYFYWYRQILGQKVEFLVSFYNNEISEKSEIFDDQFSVERPDGSNFTLKIRSTKLEDSAMYFCASNRGGLNQPQHFGDGTRLSIL.